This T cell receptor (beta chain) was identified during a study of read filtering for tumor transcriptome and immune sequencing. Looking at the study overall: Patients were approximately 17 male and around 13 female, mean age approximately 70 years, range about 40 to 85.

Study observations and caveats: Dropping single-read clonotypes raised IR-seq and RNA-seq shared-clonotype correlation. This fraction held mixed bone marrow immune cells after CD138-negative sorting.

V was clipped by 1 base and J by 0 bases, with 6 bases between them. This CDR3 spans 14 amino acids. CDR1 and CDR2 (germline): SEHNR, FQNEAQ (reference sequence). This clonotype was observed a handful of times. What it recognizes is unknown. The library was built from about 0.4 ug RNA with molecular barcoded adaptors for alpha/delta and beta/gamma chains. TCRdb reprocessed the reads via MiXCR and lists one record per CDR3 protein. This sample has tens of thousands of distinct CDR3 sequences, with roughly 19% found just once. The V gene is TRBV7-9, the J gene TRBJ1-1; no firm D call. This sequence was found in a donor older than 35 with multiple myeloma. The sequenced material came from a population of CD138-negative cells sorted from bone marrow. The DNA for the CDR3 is TGTGCCAGCAGCTTAGATTTGATGAACACTGAAGCTTTCTTT. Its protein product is CASSLDLMNTEAFF.